The T cell receptor (beta chain) described here comes from a study of blood T cell repertoires in COVID-19. Background on the study: Whether acute or convalescent, the COVID-19 samples came from the United States, Italy and Spain.

This CDR3 is built from 11 residues. Germline-derived CDR1 and CDR2 are ENHRY and SYGVKD. Trimming removed 0 bases from V and 11 bases from J, with 7 bases in between. Clones were read by immunoSEQ multiplex PCR, and TCRdb kept only the in-frame ones, dropping some. Of 190,000 or so clones in the sample, more than 70% are singletons; the top ten hold 4% to 5%. Concerning this clone: Other DNA sequences from this sample encode an identical CDR3 as well.

This clonotype was obtained from a woman in her twenties or thirties with acute or convalescent COVID-19. The chain has TRBV10-3 and TRBJ1-1, with D unclear. The sequenced material came from peripheral blood. The CDR3 DNA follows: TGTGCCATCAGTGAGTCGCGGGCGGCTTTCTTT. Protein: CAISESRAAFF.